The entry below gives a single T cell receptor (beta chain) sequence along with its context. Method: immunoSEQ multiplex PCR; TCRdb's copy keeps in-frame clones and lacks some. The sample contains 62,000 or so clones, about 87% of which appear only once. The data were obtained in a study of technical replicates of blood from four donors. This TCR was recovered from a human donor in good health. Some clones in this sample may be carry-over from other donors' samples. The sequenced material came from PBMCs.

The CDR3 nucleotides are TGCGCCAGCAGCCGGGACAACTACAATGAGCAGTTCTTC. Amino acids: CASSRDNYNEQFF. The rearrangement joins TRBV5-1 to TRBJ2-1; possibly TRBD1 for D (6 bases). The CDR3 is 13 residues long. CDR1 SGHRS and CDR2 YFSETQ come from the germline V gene. With 4 bases removed from V and 3 bases from J, the gap between germline ends came to 8 bases.